In this sample, the clone carrying this T cell receptor (beta chain) turned up once. Antigen unknown. Analyses pooled second doses at about 4 or about 12 weeks. Germline values: CDR1 LGHDT, CDR2 YNNKEL (reference sequence). The trim removed 2 bases at V and 10 bases at J, leaving 5 bases unmatched. The CDR3 loop spans 14 amino acids. This sample is part of a study of T cell responses to AZD1222 COVID-19 vaccine. Clones were read by immunoSEQ multiplex PCR, and TCRdb kept only the in-frame ones, dropping some. The profile shows 83,000 or so clones, under 95% of them singletons. Whole-study results and caveats: Once two AZD1222 doses were given, Spike-specific TCR breadth and depth went up. Just 5 or 6 AZD1222 recipients tested seropositive at baseline. Per reports, nearly half of all spike-specific TCRs target regions that are unmutated in variants.

The sequencing used peripheral blood, collected 28 days after the second AZD1222 dose. This chain connects TRBV3-1 (or the pseudogene TRBV3-2) to TRBJ1-6; 7 bases align to TRBD1. The source of this sequence is an adult who received the AZD1222 COVID-19 vaccine. The DNA of the CDR3 is TGTGCCAGCAGCCAACGCAGGGACAGATCACCCCTCCACTTT. Its protein product is CASSQRRDRSPLHF.